This T cell receptor (beta chain) comes out of a study of metastatic and nonmetastatic thyroid tumors. About the study: Comparison of repertoires was carried out across blood and tumor or nodule tissue from malignant and benign thyroid patients. Study-wide results and limits: Malignant tumors reportedly showed significantly higher TCR beta diversity than benign nodules in both blood and tumor.

Patients had received no treatment of any kind before thyroid surgery. In the case of this clone: Its antigen remains unknown.

TCRdb reanalyzed the PCR reads via MiXCR. This sample carries 31,000 or so clones, just under 30% of them seen once, and the ten largest clones take roughly 31%. The CDR3 runs to 14 residues. Germline CDR1 is MNHNS and CDR2 is SASEGT. V lost 6 bases to trimming and J lost 5 bases; unmatched junction nucleotides: 6. The chain carries TRBV6-1 and TRBJ1-1; 10 bases are a match to TRBD1. This receptor was identified in a female donor with papillary thyroid cancer or a benign thyroid nodule (not recorded which). Some clones in this sample may be carry-over from other donors' samples. Sequencing was done on a sample of blood. The CDR3 coding sequence is TGTGCCAGCAGGAGGACAGGGGGATATACTGAAGCTTTCTTT. Translated: CASRRTGGYTEAFF.